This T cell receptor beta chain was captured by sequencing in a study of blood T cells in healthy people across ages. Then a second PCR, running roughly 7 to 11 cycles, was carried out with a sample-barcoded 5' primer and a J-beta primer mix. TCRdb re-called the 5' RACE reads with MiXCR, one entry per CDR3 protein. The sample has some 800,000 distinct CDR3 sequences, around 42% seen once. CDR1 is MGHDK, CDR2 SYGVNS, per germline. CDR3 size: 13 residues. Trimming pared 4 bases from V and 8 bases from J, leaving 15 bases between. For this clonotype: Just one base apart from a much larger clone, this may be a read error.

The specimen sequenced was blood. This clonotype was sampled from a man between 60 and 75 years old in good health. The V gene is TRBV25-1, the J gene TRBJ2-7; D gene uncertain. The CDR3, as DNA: TGTGCCAGCAGTGCATCACTGGTGTCCAAGCAGTACTTC. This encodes CASSASLVSKQYF.